This TCR beta chain was documented in a study of glioma-infiltrating T cells after dendritic cell vaccination. Study as a whole: Dendritic cell vaccination trial patients had either newly diagnosed or recurrent glioblastoma.

Only in-frame clones appear in the TCRdb table, and some are missing; sequencing was by immunoSEQ multiplex PCR. The sample lists some 70,000 clones; 81% were seen once. Germline values: CDR1 MNHNS, CDR2 SASEGT. Trimming pared 1 base from V and 1 base from J, leaving 17 bases between. The CDR3 length is 17 residues. This sequence originates from a human donor with glioblastoma. The sequencing used blood, collected before dendritic cell vaccination. The rearrangement uses TRBV6-1 and TRBJ2-7; D is undetermined. Written as DNA, the CDR3 is TGTGCCAGCAGTGAAGAAGTGCCCAACCTAGTGTCCTACGAGCAGTACTTC. Its protein product is CASSEEVPNLVSYEQYF.